This TCR beta chain emerged from a study of blood T cell repertoires in COVID-19. Study summary: Whether acute or convalescent, the COVID-19 samples came from the United States, Italy and Spain.

The CDR3 contains 16 residues. V shed 4 bases and J 9 bases; nucleotides not matched to a gene: 12. Germline loops: CDR1 SEHNR, CDR2 FQNEAQ (reference sequence). Method: immunoSEQ multiplex PCR; TCRdb's copy keeps in-frame clones and lacks some. The sample contains around 250,000 clones, approximately 91% of which appear only once. Cohorts were assigned according to the clinical history that participants reported. In its sample, this clone was seen once. Sequenced material: PBMCs or T cells enriched from blood (not recorded which). This sequence joins TRBV7-9 and TRBJ1-6; 7 positions match TRBD1. The sequence was collected from a human donor in a cohort exposed to, infected with or recovered from COVID-19 (not recorded which). The donor label of this sample is uncertain. DNA for the CDR3: TGTGCCAGCAGCTCTCTGACAACAGGGGAAGGTTCACCCCTCCACTTT. Translated: CASSSLTTGEGSPLHF. Full variable domain (remainder filled in from reference TRBV7-9 and TRBJ1-6): DTGVSQNPRHKITKRGQNVTFRCDPISEHNRLYWYRQTLGQGPEFLTYFQNEAQLEKSRLLSDRFSAERPKGSFSTLEIQRTEQGDSAMYLCASSSLTTGEGSPLHFGNGTRLTVT.